These 11 T cell receptor beta chains share one sample of origin, sequenced in a study of blood T cell repertoires in COVID-19. This table comes from immunoSEQ multiplex PCR, and its TCRdb copy is limited to in-frame clones, with some not included. The table lists hundreds of thousands of clones, around 85% of them singletons. The sequencing sample was made of peripheral blood. These TCRs come from a man between 45 and 60 years old with COVID-19, enrolled during active disease.

V and J are TRBV28 and TRBJ1-1; 9 bases are shared with TRBD1. V shed 6 bases, J shed 1 base, and the junction held 9 bases outside the gene matches. Germline CDR1 reads MDHEN; CDR2 reads SYDVKM. CDR3 size: 16 residues. DNA for the CDR3: TGTGCCAGCAGAAAAGAACAGGGGGCGGGGAACACTGAAGCTTTCTTT. The encoded protein is CASRKEQGAGNTEAFF.

The chain combines TRBV9 with TRBJ1-6; possible D gene TRBD1, 6 bases. Trimming left V 6 bases short and J 2 bases short, with 12 bases between. The CDR3 spans 15 residues. Germline V gene data show CDR1 as SGDLS and CDR2 as YYNGEE. The CDR3 loop reads CASTDRDTYNSPLHF. The CDR3 DNA follows: TGTGCCAGCACAGACCGGGACACCTATAATTCACCCCTCCACTTT.

The CDR3 nucleotides are TGTGCCAGCAGCTTAGTGCTAAACACTGAAGCTTTCTTT. Its translation: CASSLVLNTEAFF. V and J are TRBV11-2 and TRBJ1-1; D is unresolved. Per germline, CDR1 SGHAT and CDR2 FQNNGV. The ends were cut back, 1 base at V and 2 bases at J, with 5 bases in the middle. CDR3 length: 13 residues.

The chain is built from TRBV5-5 and TRBJ2-2, with 9 bases matching TRBD2. Looked up from germline, CDR1 is SGHKS and CDR2 is YYEKEE (reference sequence). V trimming: 0 bases; J trimming: 3 bases; junction bases outside the gene matches: 15. The CDR3 is 20 amino acids. The CDR3 region has the DNA TGTGCCAGCAGCTTGGCCCTGGCCATTCGTGCGGGGGGGTACACCGGGGAGCTGTTTTTT. This translates into CASSLALAIRAGGYTGELFF.

The CDR3, as DNA: TGTGCCAGTAGTAAACCAGGGAGGGTTTACGAGCAGTACTTC. Encoded protein: CASSKPGRVYEQYF. V gene TRBV19 combines with J gene TRBJ2-7, with TRBD2 identical over 7 bases. Germline loops: CDR1 LNHDA, CDR2 SQIVND (reference sequence). The CDR3 contains 14 residues. Trimming at V came to 4 bases and at J to 4 bases, leaving 7 bases not matched to a gene.

This clone was observed once. The chain joins TRBV28 to TRBJ1-6; D perhaps matches TRBD1 (5 bases). CDR3 length: 14 residues. Germline CDR1 reads MDHEN; CDR2 reads SYDVKM. V lost 7 bases, J lost 10 bases, and 17 bases lay in between. CDR3 DNA: TGTGCCAGCACTCAAGGGGATCGGGAGTCACCCCTCCACTTT. It translates to CASTQGDRESPLHF.

This chain uses TRBV18 with TRBJ1-2, with TRBD1 matching over 10 bases. Losses at the gene ends were 4 bases for V and 3 bases for J; bases not matched to a gene: 14. The germline gives CDR1 KGHSH, CDR2 LQKENI. The CDR3 spans 18 residues. CDR3 loop: CASSQQSGTGERDYGYTF. For the CDR3, the DNA is TGTGCCAGCTCACAGCAGAGTGGGACAGGGGAAAGGGACTATGGCTACACCTTC.

The rearrangement links TRBV10-3 to TRBJ1-5, with D hard to call. The germline V and J ends were trimmed by 11 bases and 6 bases, with 17 bases remaining between them. The CDR3 is made up of 13 amino acids. Germline-derived CDR1 and CDR2 are ENHRY and SYGVKD. The CDR3 protein is CASTYTAGQPQHF. CDR3 DNA sequence: TGTGCCTCCACTTACACGGCGGGTCAGCCCCAGCATTTT.

The rearrangement uses TRBV28 and TRBJ2-7; 7 bases are a match to TRBD2. This CDR3 is 16 amino acids long. V lost 3 bases and J lost 2; bases outside the gene matches: 10. Per germline, CDR1 MDHEN and CDR2 SYDVKM. CDR3: CASSFAPSAGAYEQYF. In DNA, the CDR3 is TGTGCCAGCAGTTTCGCCCCTTCGGCGGGAGCCTACGAGCAGTACTTC.

The chain combines TRBV2 with TRBJ2-7; 12 bases match TRBD2. Germline trimming cut 11 bases from V and 6 bases from J; bases unmatched to any gene: 8. This CDR3 contains 13 residues. The germline CDR1 and CDR2 sequences are SNHLY and FYNNEI. CDR3 DNA: TGTGCCGCCGGACTAGCGGGGTTTCTCGAGCAGTACTTC. Its protein product is CAAGLAGFLEQYF.

The rearrangement joins TRBV28 to TRBJ2-2; D is perhaps TRBD1 (7 bases). The CDR3 contains 17 residues. Trimming shortened V by 3 bases and J by 7 bases, and 21 bases separated the two germline ends. From germline, CDR1 is MDHEN and CDR2 SYDVKM. In nucleotides, the CDR3 is TGTGCCAGCAGTTTCCAACAAGTCAGGGGGACTGGCGGGGAGCTGTTTTTT. Translation: CASSFQQVRGTGGELFF.